The rows below give T cell receptor beta chains drawn from one sample of a study of blood T cell repertoires in COVID-19. This table comes from immunoSEQ multiplex PCR, and its TCRdb copy is limited to in-frame clones, with some not included. This table has 200,000 or so clones, 75% to 90% appearing once. Sequencing input: peripheral blood. Source of these receptors: a human donor in a cohort sampled during active COVID-19. CDR3s leave out the opening cysteine and the closing phenylalanine or tryptophan. Each record gives: J gene, V gene, CDR3 protein.

TRBJ1-6 TRBV5-1 ASSLGGASWNSPLH
TRBJ2-5 TRBV28 ASSASGEETQY
TRBJ1-1 TRBV28 AGARQGRSVGAF
TRBJ2-7 TRBV27 ASGYRSSYEQY
TRBJ2-7 TRBV19 ASSIVSGNYEQY
TRBJ2-2 TRBV28 ATRHGYTGELF
TRBJ2-1 TRBV5-4 ASSFAETSGGSNNEQF
TRBJ2-2 TRBV5-1 ASSLGQGATGELF
TRBJ1-1 TRBV4-1 ASSQEMGRGTEAF
TRBJ2-1 TRBV9 ASSVVGRTSGYNEQF
TRBJ1-1 TRBV5-1 ASSLSSTEAF
TRBJ1-2 TRBV28 ASSGTGGPYGYT
TRBJ2-7 TRBV28 ASSTVVGRGHYEQY